This T cell receptor beta chain emerged from a study of radiotherapy plus CTLA-4 blockade in lung cancer. Overall study results and limits: Tumor-derived TCR clones expanded in blood after radiotherapy plus ipilimumab.

The CDR3 length is 12 residues. Germline V gene data show CDR1 as MNHNS and CDR2 as SASEGT. V lost 3 bases to trimming and J lost 5 bases, with 8 bases between them. Method: immunoSEQ multiplex PCR; TCRdb's copy keeps in-frame clones and lacks some. Of tens of thousands of clones listed, 79% are singletons. Details on this clone: Its antigen remains unidentified.

The rearrangement joins TRBV6-1 to TRBJ2-7; D is uncertain. This specimen was peripheral blood, taken from a patient treated with radiotherapy plus ipilimumab. This receptor was identified in a human donor with non-small cell lung cancer who had a complete response to radiotherapy plus ipilimumab. The CDR3 here is CASSDLRHEQYF. CDR3 DNA sequence: TGTGCCAGCAGTGACCTCAGGCACGAGCAGTACTTC.